This T cell receptor (beta chain) was identified during a study of shared clonotypes between healthy human individuals. Clones were read by immunoSEQ multiplex PCR, and TCRdb kept only the in-frame ones, dropping some. The sample holds about 600,000 clones, around 77% seen once. This clone was observed once. Germline values: CDR1 MNHEY, CDR2 SVGAGI. Trimming shortened V by 2 bases and J by 2 bases, and 9 bases separated the two germline ends. This CDR3 comprises 14 residues. All participating donors were Caucasian adults from Nashville, Tennessee. The sample was PBMCs. This sequence joins TRBV6-5 and TRBJ1-2; D call uncertain. The TCR was taken from a woman in her forties in good health. Some clones in this sample may be carry-over from other donors' samples. Written as DNA, the CDR3 is TGTGCCAGCAGTTACGGGTCTCAAAACTATGGCTACACCTTC. It yields the protein CASSYGSQNYGYTF.